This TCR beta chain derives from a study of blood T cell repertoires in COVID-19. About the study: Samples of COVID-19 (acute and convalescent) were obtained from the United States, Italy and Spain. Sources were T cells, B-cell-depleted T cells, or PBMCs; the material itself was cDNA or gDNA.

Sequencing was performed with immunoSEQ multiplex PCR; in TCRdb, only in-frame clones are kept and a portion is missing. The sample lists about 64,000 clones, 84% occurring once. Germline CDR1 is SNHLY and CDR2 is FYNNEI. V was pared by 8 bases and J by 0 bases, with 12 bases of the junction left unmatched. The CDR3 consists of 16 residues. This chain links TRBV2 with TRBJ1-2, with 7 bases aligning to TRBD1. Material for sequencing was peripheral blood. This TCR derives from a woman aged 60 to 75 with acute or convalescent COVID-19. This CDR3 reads CASCIGGAEANYGYTF. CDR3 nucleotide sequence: TGTGCCAGCTGTATAGGGGGCGCAGAGGCTAACTATGGCTACACCTTC.